Listed here is a single T cell receptor beta chain. The V gene end was trimmed by 5 bases and the J gene end by 7 bases; junction bases not matched to a gene: 19. Germline V gives CDR1 MDHEN, CDR2 SYDVKM. The CDR3 runs to 18 residues. This record comes from a study of T-cell memory formation after mild COVID-19. Study overall: For the most part, TCR clusters were specific to one donor.

Each CDR3 protein gets one entry after TCRdb re-called the 5' RACE reads with MiXCR. The profile covers about 260,000 distinct CDR3 sequences, with approximately 15% appearing a single time and approximately 20% taken by the ten largest. The sequenced sample was PBMCs or a T cell subset sorted from them (not recorded which). This TCR was sampled from a young man who had mild COVID-19 (a few samples of this study predate the infection). Cell type and time point are not known. The J gene is TRBJ2-3, the V gene TRBV28, with TRBD2 identical over 9 bases. CDR3 nucleotides: TGTGCCAGCAGTCATCTCCTCTTGACTAGCGGACTACCCCATACGCAGTATTTT. Amino acids: CASSHLLLTSGLPHTQYF. The full variable domain, with the rest looked up from reference TRBV28 and TRBJ2-3, is DVKVTQSSRYLVKRTGEKVFLECVQDMDHENMFWYRQDPGLGLRLIYFSYDVKMKEKGDIPEGYSVSREKKERFSLILESASTNQTSMYLCASSHLLLTSGLPHTQYFGPGTRLTVL.